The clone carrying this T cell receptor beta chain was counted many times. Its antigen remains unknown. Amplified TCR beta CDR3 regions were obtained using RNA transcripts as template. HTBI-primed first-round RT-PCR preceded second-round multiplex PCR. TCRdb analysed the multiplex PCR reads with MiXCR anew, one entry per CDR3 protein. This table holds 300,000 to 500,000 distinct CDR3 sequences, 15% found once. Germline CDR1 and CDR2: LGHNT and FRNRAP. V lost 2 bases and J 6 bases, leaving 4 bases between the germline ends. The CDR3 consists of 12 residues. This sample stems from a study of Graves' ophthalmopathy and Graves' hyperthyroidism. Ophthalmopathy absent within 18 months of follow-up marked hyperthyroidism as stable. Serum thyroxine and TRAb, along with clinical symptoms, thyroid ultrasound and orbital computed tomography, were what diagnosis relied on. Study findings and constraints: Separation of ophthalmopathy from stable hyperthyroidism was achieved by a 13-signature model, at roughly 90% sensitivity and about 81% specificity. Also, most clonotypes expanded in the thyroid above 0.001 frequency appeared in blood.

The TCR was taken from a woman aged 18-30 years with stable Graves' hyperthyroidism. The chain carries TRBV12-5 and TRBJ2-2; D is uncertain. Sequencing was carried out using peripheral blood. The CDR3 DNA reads TGTGCTAGTGGTTTGAGCCCCGGGGAGCTGTTTTTT. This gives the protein CASGLSPGELFF.